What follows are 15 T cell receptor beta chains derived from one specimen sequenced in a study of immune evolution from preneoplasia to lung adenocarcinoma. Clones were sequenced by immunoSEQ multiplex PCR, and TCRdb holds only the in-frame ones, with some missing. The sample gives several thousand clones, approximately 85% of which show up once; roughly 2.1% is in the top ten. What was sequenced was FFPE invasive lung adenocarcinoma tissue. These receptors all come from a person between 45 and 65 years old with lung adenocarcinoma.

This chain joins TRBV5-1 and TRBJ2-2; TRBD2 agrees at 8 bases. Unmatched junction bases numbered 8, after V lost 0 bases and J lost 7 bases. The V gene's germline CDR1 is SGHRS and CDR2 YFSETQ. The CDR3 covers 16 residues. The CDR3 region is CASSLAGREGHGELFF. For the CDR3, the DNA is TGCGCCAGCAGCTTGGCCGGCCGGGAGGGCCACGGGGAGCTGTTTTTT. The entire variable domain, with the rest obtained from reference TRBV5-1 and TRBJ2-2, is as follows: KAGVTQTPRYLIKTRGQQVTLSCSPISGHRSVSWYQQTPGQGLQFLFEYFSETQRNKGNFPGRFSGRQFSNSRSEMNVSTLELGDSALYLCASSLAGREGHGELFFGEGSRLTVL.

The CDR3 nucleotides are TGTGCCAGCAGTGGAGGGACAGGGAAATACGATACGCAGTATTTT. It translates to CASSGGTGKYDTQYF. The V and J genes are TRBV6-1 and TRBJ2-3; 9 bases agree with TRBD1. CDR3 length: 15 residues. Germline assignment: CDR1 MNHNS and CDR2 SASEGT. V lost 4 bases to trimming and J lost 6 bases; unmatched junction nucleotides: 8.

In DNA form, the CDR3 reads TGTGCCAGCAGTTACTCGATATACAATGAGCAGTTCTTC. It is translated as CASSYSIYNEQFF. J is TRBJ2-1 and V is TRBV6-5; unclear D gene. The CDR3 loop spans 13 amino acids. Trimming cost V 0 bases and J 4 bases, with 4 bases left between them. Germline CDR1 reads MNHEY; CDR2 reads SVGAGI.

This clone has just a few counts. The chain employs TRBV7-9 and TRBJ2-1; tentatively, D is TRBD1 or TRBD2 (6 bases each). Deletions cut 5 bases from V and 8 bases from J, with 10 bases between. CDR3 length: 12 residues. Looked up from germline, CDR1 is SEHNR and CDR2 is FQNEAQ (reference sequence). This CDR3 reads CASSGGRDEQFF. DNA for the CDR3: TGTGCCAGCAGCGGGGGGCGAGATGAGCAGTTCTTC. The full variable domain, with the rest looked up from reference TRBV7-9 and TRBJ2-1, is DTGVSQNPRHKITKRGQNVTFRCDPISEHNRLYWYRQTLGQGPEFLTYFQNEAQLEKSRLLSDRFSAERPKGSFSTLEIQRTEQGDSAMYLCASSGGRDEQFFGPGTRLTVL.

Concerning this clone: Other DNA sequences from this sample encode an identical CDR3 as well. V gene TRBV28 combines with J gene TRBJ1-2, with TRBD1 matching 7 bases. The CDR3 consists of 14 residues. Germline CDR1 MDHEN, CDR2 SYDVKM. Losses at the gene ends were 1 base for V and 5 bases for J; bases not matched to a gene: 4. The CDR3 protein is CASSLLGTDYGYTF. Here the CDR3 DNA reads TGTGCCAGCAGTTTATTAGGGACAGATTATGGCTACACCTTC.

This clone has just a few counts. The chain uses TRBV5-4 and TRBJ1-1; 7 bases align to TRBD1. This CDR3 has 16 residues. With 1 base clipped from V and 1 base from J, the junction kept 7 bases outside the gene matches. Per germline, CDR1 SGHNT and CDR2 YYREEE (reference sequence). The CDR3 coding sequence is TGTGCCAGCAGCTTGTCGGGCAGGGGGTCGAACACTGAAGCTTTCTTT. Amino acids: CASSLSGRGSNTEAFF.

For the CDR3, the DNA is TGTGCCAGCAGCTTAGATGGAAACACCATATATTTT. As protein: CASSLDGNTIYF. The chain has TRBV11-2 and TRBJ1-3; no clear D. The V and J ends lost 0 bases and 3 bases respectively, with 0 bases between them. The CDR3 extends over 12 amino acids. Germline CDR1 SGHAT, CDR2 FQNNGV. The full variable domain, completed using reference TRBV11-2 and TRBJ1-3, is EAGVAQSPRYKIIEKRQSVAFWCNPISGHATLYWYQQILGQGPKLLIQFQNNGVVDDSQLPKDRFSAERLKGVDSTLKIQPAKLEDSAVYLCASSLDGNTIYFGEGSWLTVV.

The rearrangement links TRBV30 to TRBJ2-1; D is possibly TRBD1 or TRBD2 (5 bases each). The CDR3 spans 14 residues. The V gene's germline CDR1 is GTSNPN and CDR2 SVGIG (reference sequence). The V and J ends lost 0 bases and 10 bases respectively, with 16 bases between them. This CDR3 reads CAWSVRDLLGEQFF. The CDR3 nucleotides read TGTGCCTGGAGTGTGAGGGACCTCCTTGGAGAGCAGTTCTTC.

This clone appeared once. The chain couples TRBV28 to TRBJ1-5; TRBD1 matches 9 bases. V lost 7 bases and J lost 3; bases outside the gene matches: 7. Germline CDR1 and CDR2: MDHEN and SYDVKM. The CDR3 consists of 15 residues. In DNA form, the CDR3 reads TGTGCCAGCAACTACCGGGACAGGGTCAATCAGCCCCAGCATTTT. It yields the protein CASNYRDRVNQPQHF.

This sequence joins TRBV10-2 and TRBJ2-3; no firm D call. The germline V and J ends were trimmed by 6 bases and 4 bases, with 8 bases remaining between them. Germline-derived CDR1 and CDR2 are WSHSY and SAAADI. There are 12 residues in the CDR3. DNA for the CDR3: TGCGCCAGCAGCCACGGTCCAGATACGCAGTATTTT. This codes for CASSHGPDTQYF.

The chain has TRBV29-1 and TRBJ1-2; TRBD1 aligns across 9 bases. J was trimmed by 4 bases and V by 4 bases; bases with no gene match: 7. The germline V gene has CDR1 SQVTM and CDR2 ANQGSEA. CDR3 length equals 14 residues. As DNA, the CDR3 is TGCAGCGTTGCACAGGGGGCTGGGGCCTATGGCTACACCTTC. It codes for CSVAQGAGAYGYTF. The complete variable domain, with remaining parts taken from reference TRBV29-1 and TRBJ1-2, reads SAVISQKPSRDICQRGTSLTIQCQVDSQVTMMFWYRQQPGQSLTLIATANQGSEATYESGFVIDKFPISRPNLTFSTLTVSNMSPEDSSIYLCSVAQGAGAYGYTFGSGTRLTVV.

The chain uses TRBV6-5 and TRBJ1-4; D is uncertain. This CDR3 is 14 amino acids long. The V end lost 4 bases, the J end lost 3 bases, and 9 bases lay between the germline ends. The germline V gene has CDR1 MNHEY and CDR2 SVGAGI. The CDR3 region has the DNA TGTGCCAGCAGTTCGGACGGACCTAATGAAAAACTGTTTTTT. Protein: CASSSDGPNEKLFF.

The CDR3 DNA follows: TGTGCCAGCAGCCAAGAGGGACAGGGGCAAGAGACCCAGTACTTC. Its protein product is CASSQEGQGQETQYF. The V gene is TRBV4-2, the J gene TRBJ2-5, with 10 bases lining up with TRBD1. This CDR3 contains 15 residues. Trimming cost V 0 bases and J 2 bases; bases outside gene matches: 0. Germline values: CDR1 LGHNA, CDR2 YNFKEQ.

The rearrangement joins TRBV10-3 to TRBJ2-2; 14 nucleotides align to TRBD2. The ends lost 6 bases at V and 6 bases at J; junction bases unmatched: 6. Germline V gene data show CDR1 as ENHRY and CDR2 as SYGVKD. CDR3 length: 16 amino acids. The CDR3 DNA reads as TGTGCCATCAGCGAGCGACTAGCGGGAGGGGCCGGGGAGCTGTTTTTT. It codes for CAISERLAGGAGELFF.

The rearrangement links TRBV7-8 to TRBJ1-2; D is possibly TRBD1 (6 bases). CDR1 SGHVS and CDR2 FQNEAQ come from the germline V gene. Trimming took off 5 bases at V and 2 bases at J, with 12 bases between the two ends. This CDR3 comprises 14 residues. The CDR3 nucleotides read TGTGCCAGCAGCCCACGGGACAAGAACTATGGCTACACCTTC. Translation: CASSPRDKNYGYTF.